This T cell receptor (beta chain) originates from a study of T-cell reconstitution after alpha-beta-depleted transplantation in children (dated by TCRdb to 2015 to 2016). In the study overall: T-cell immune reconstitution after TCRalphabeta/CD19-depleted allogeneic hematopoietic cell transplantation in children was quantitatively tracked in the study by means of TCR repertoire profiling.

The CDR3 runs 17 amino acids, cysteine and phenylalanine included. Only the CDR3 part of the read is kept: 51 bases, read in frame from the first base. V trim: 0 bases; J trim: 6 bases; unmatched bases: 3. The germline V gene supplies CDR1 SGHTA and CDR2 FQGTGA. Comments on this clonotype: Its antigen specificity is not known. Per-nucleotide qualities are absent, and no much larger clonotype sits a single base away.

Libraries were prepared through PCR. TCRdb shows the sequencer as Illumina HiSeq 2500. TCR library preparation used molecular barcoding, with unique molecular identifiers applied to normalize quantification of the TCRbeta repertoire. The public sequencing data were trimmed at Q25 with fastp and processed into clonotypes with MiXCR by TCRdb, which kept only in-frame beta chains. Every entry covers one CDR3 protein and lists the most common genes and DNA from its rows. In this sample the table shows hundreds of thousands of distinct CDR3 sequences, approximately 16% of which occur a single time. The ten most abundant clones make up 2.5% to 3.5% of the sample.

Rearrangement joined TRBV7-3 to TRBJ2-1, with TRBD2 matching 15 junction bases. Sequences were derived from PBMCs from the stem cell graft donor, sampled from the stem cell graft. The TCR comes from a human donor who donated a stem cell graft to a child with acute lymphoblastic leukemia. CDR3 region: CASSLTGLAGGPNEQFF. The nucleotides read TGTGCCAGCAGCTTAACTGGACTAGCGGGAGGGCCCAATGAGCAGTTCTTC. The full variable domain, completed from the reference TRBV7-3 and TRBJ2-1 proteins outside the CDR3, reads GAGVSQTPSNKVTEKGKYVELRCDPISGHTALYWYRQSLGQGPEFLIYFQGTGAADDSGLPNDRFFAVRPEGSVSTLKIQRTERGDSAVYLCASSLTGLAGGPNEQFFGPGTRLTVL.